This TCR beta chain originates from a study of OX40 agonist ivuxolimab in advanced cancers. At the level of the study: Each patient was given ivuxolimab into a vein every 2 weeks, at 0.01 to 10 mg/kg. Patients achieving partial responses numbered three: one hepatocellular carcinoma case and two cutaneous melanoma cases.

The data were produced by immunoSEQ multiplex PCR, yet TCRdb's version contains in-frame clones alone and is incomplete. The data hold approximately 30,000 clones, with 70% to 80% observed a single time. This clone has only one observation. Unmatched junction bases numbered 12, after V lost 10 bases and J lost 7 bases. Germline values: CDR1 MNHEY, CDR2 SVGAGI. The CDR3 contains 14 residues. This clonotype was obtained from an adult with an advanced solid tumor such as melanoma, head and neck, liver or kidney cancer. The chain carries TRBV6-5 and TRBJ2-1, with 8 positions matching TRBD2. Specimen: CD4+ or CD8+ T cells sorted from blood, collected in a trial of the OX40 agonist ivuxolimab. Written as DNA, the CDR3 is TGTGCCACCAACGGGGGGGCCGTGTGGAATGAGCAGTTCTTC. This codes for CATNGGAVWNEQFF.